The subject of this entry is one T cell receptor beta chain. The table lists this clone with a few counts. Its antigen target is currently unknown. A much more abundant neighbour one base away suggests this may be a read error. Before undergoing thyroid surgery, none of the patients had been given any kind of treatment. Patient clinical samples collected from about 2012 to 2018 were retrospectively analysed using T-cell receptor beta sequencing. The data were obtained in a study of metastatic and nonmetastatic thyroid tumors (dated by TCRdb to 2019 to 2021). Study-wide context: Repertoires from peripheral blood and from tumor or nodule tissue samples of malignant and benign thyroid patients were compared.

The library was made by PCR. Reads for this sample came from an Illumina HiSeq 4000. High-throughput sequencing was used to profile the CDR3 region of the TCR beta-chain in every patient. Per the authors' processing: A classifier to discriminate distant-metastatic papillary thyroid cancer patients was built from CDR3 differences across clinicopathological groups. The Shannon index was used to measure repertoire diversity, and the Morisita-Horn index was used to measure how similar tumor and blood repertoires were. The public reads were quality trimmed at Q25 with fastp and then assembled into clones with MiXCR by TCRdb, keeping productive beta chains. In this record, the V and J calls reflect TCRdb's handling and not the investigators' own analysis. In this sample the table shows tens of thousands of clones, 20% to 25% of which occur a single time. The ten largest clones capture about 4.5% of the sample.

Spanning cysteine to phenylalanine, the CDR3 consists of 15 amino acids. Kept here is only the CDR3 DNA, which spans 45 bases and is read in frame from base 1. As encoded in the germline V gene, CDR1 is SQVTM while CDR2 is ANQGSEA. V and J are trimmed by 0 bases and 3 bases, and the gene matches miss 4 bases of the junction. General findings and caveats noted by the study authors: In both blood and tumor samples, TCR beta diversity was reported to be significantly higher in malignant tumors than in benign nodules.

Material: adjacent normal tissue. This chain is built from TRBV29-1 and TRBJ2-2; 7 bases in the middle match TRBD2. The receptor comes from a female donor with papillary thyroid cancer or a benign thyroid nodule (not recorded which). Some clones in this sample may be carry-over from other donors' samples. The CDR3: CSVEEIGGYTGELFF. The DNA sequence is as follows: TGCAGCGTTGAAGAGATCGGGGGGTACACCGGGGAGCTGTTTTTT.